These T cell receptor beta chains were read from a single sample in a study of metastatic and nonmetastatic thyroid tumors. Using MiXCR, TCRdb re-called clones from the PCR reads. The table has about 14,000 clones, approximately 32% seen once; the top ten hold approximately 24%. The sample was tumor tissue. The source is a female donor with papillary thyroid cancer or a benign thyroid nodule (not recorded which). Some clones in this sample may be carry-over from other donors' samples. CDR3s include the opening cysteine and the closing phenylalanine or tryptophan. The order of the fields is clone size, D gene, J gene, V gene, CDR3 protein, CDR3 DNA. The D gene is left open where the match is weak. Clone size is shown for a subset of rows, as once, few, many or a class of expanded clone.

many TRBD1 TRBJ2-7 TRBV14 CASSDREFYEQYF TGTGCCAGCTCTGACAGGGAATTCTACGAGCAGTACTTC
many TRBD1 TRBJ2-1 TRBV27 CASSGQGANLQFF TGTGCCAGCAGTGGACAGGGGGCGAATTTGCAGTTCTTC
. . TRBJ2-7 TRBV20-1 CSAGKMGGHLYEQYF TGCAGTGCTGGAAAGATGGGGGGACACCTCTACGAGCAGTACTTC
. TRBD2 TRBJ2-7 TRBV4-1 CASSQFMAGAPYEQYF TGCGCCAGCAGCCAATTTATGGCGGGAGCCCCCTACGAGCAGTACTTC
many . TRBJ2-5 TRBV5-1 CASSTPTRETQYF TGCGCCAGCAGCACTCCCACCAGGGAGACCCAGTACTTC
many . TRBJ2-1 TRBV4-2 CASSQEGGSAYNEQFF TGTGCCAGCAGCCAAGAAGGGGGGAGCGCCTACAATGAGCAGTTCTTC
medium-sized . TRBJ2-7 TRBV14 CASSQGGYEQYF TGTGCCAGCAGCCAAGGAGGGTACGAGCAGTACTTC
. TRBD1 TRBJ1-1 TRBV28 CASSETGTGDRAFF TGTGCCAGCAGTGAAACCGGGACAGGGGATCGGGCTTTCTTT
medium-sized TRBD2 TRBJ2-7 TRBV28 CASSPGVAGGTTSYEQYF TGTGCCAGCAGTCCCGGGGTAGCGGGAGGGACGACCTCCTACGAGCAGTACTTC
. TRBD1 TRBJ2-2 TRBV6-1 CASSWSGGINTGELFF TGTGCCAGCAGCTGGTCAGGGGGCATCAACACCGGGGAGCTGTTTTTT
many TRBD1 TRBJ1-4 TRBV2 CASIIATGHGEEKLFF TGTGCCAGCATTATCGCGACAGGGCATGGGGAAGAAAAACTGTTTTTT
. . TRBJ1-1 TRBV5-1 CASSLVPGTNTEAFF TGCGCCAGCAGCTTGGTGCCGGGGACGAACACTGAAGCTTTCTTT
medium-sized TRBD1 TRBJ1-1 TRBV6-1 CASSNKEGTGNTEAFF TGTGCCAGCAGCAATAAAGAAGGGACAGGGAACACTGAAGCTTTCTTT
. . TRBJ1-2 TRBV7-2 CASSLFGGSHGYTF TGTGCCAGCAGCTTATTTGGAGGTTCGCATGGCTACACCTTC
. TRBD2 TRBJ2-3 TRBV15 CATSRDTLAGAQGDTQYF TGTGCCACCAGCAGAGATACACTAGCGGGAGCTCAAGGGGATACGCAGTATTTT
medium-sized TRBD1 TRBJ2-7 TRBV7-8 CASSLDRGWSYEQYF TGTGCCAGCAGCTTAGACAGGGGGTGGTCCTACGAGCAGTACTTC
. . TRBJ1-2 TRBV12-3/TRBV12-4 CASRSSGAIYGYTF TGTGCCAGCAGATCTTCAGGGGCGATTTATGGCTACACCTTC
. TRBD2 TRBJ2-1 TRBV27 CASRAGTSAYKSYNEQFF TGTGCCAGCAGGGCCGGGACTAGCGCATACAAATCCTACAATGAGCAGTTCTTC
few . TRBJ2-5 TRBV2 CASSELSIQETQYF TGTGCCAGCAGTGAGCTCTCCATCCAAGAGACCCAGTACTTC
many . TRBJ2-6 TRBV6-4 CASSGGDGNSGANVLTF TGTGCCAGCAGTGGTGGGGACGGAAACTCTGGGGCCAACGTCCTGACTTTC
many . TRBJ1-1 TRBV2 CASSELRGANTEAFF TGTGCCAGCAGTGAATTAAGGGGCGCGAACACTGAAGCTTTCTTT
. . TRBJ1-3 TRBV6-1 CVSSLDGYSGNTIYF TGTGTCAGCAGCTTGGACGGCTACTCTGGAAACACCATATATTTT
few TRBD1 TRBJ2-7 TRBV19 CASSTTIGTAEQYF TGTGCCAGTAGTACTACTATCGGGACAGCCGAGCAGTACTTC
medium-sized TRBD2 TRBJ2-6 TRBV7-8 CASSSSASGFSGANVLTF TGTGCCAGCAGTTCATCGGCTAGCGGGTTCTCTGGGGCCAACGTCCTGACTTTC
. . TRBJ1-1 TRBV5-1 CASRGTGVNTEAFF TGCGCCAGCAGGGGCACGGGGGTCAACACTGAAGCTTTCTTT
many . TRBJ2-5 TRBV9 CASSVAHQDRETQYF TGTGCCAGCAGCGTAGCCCATCAGGATCGGGAGACCCAGTACTTC
. TRBD1 TRBJ2-7 TRBV6-2/TRBV6-3 CASSDRDEQYF TGTGCCAGCAGCGACAGGGACGAGCAGTACTTC
. TRBD2 TRBJ2-2 TRBV20-1 CSARDYRASGREATGELFF TGCAGTGCTAGAGATTACCGGGCTAGCGGGCGAGAGGCCACCGGGGAGCTGTTTTTT
few TRBD2 TRBJ2-7 TRBV20-1 CSALAARWPPSEQYF TGCAGTGCGCTAGCGGCTAGATGGCCGCCGAGCGAGCAGTACTTC
. TRBD2 TRBJ2-1 TRBV20-1 CSIERGENNEQFF TGCAGTATCGAGCGGGGGGAAAACAATGAGCAGTTCTTC
. TRBD1 TRBJ2-7 TRBV7-2 CASSYRDRLSYEQYF TGTGCCAGCAGCTACCGGGACAGGCTATCCTACGAGCAGTACTTC
. . TRBJ2-7 TRBV11-1 CARITGSYEQYF TGTGCCAGGATCACCGGGTCCTACGAGCAGTACTTC
many . TRBJ1-2 TRBV19 CASSIDRGGYGYTF TGTGCCAGTAGTATAGATCGTGGCGGTTATGGCTACACCTTC
many TRBD1 TRBJ2-3 TRBV7-8 CASSLTGTGSTDTQYF TGTGCCAGCAGCTTAACCGGGACAGGCAGCACAGATACGCAGTATTTT
. . TRBJ2-7 TRBV11-3 CASTSLGYEQYF TGTGCCAGCACCTCACTCGGTTACGAGCAGTACTTC
. TRBD1 TRBJ1-2 TRBV5-5 CASSFGDSWNGYTF TGTGCCAGCAGCTTCGGGGACAGTTGGAATGGCTACACCTTC
many TRBD2 TRBJ2-1 TRBV28 CASSFFSGRSYEQFF TGTGCCAGCAGTTTTTTCAGCGGGAGGTCATATGAGCAGTTCTTC
few . TRBJ2-7 TRBV15 CATSRGSGGLYEQYF TGTGCCACCAGCAGAGGTAGTGGCGGACTCTACGAGCAGTACTTC
few . TRBJ2-6 TRBV20-1 CSAQRSGANVLTF TGCAGTGCACAAAGGTCTGGGGCCAACGTCCTGACTTTC
. . TRBJ1-2 TRBV20-1 CSAPPRVGGYGYTF TGCAGTGCCCCCCCTCGGGTGGGTGGCTATGGCTACACCTTC
. . TRBJ2-4 TRBV4-1 CASRARDMWYF TGCGCCAGCAGGGCCAGGGACATGTGGTACTTC
many . TRBJ2-5 TRBV9 CASSVAGADQETQYF TGTGCCAGCAGCGTCGCTGGGGCAGACCAAGAGACCCAGTACTTC
. TRBD2 TRBJ2-3 TRBV6-4 CASSTAGGRDTQYF TGTGCCAGCAGTACAGCGGGAGGTCGAGATACGCAGTATTTT
once . TRBJ2-7 TRBV18 CASSPETSTYEQYF TGTGCCAGCTCACCGGAAACTAGCACCTACGAGCAGTACTTC
. TRBD1 TRBJ1-6 TRBV27 CASIGQGRGSPLHF TGTGCCAGCATTGGACAGGGGCGAGGTTCACCCCTCCACTTT
few . TRBJ2-2 TRBV6-5 CASSLRGTGELFF TGTGCCAGCAGTTTAAGGGGGACCGGGGAGCTGTTTTTT
many . TRBJ1-2 TRBV4-2 CASSHRGGYTF TGTGCCAGCAGCCACAGGGGTGGCTACACCTTC
. . TRBJ2-1 TRBV3-1 CASSHDRFNEQFF TGTGCCAGCAGCCATGACAGGTTTAATGAGCAGTTCTTC
. . TRBJ1-6 TRBV18 CSISPGTQAPLHF TGTTCCATCTCACCAGGGACACAGGCTCCCCTCCACTTT
. TRBD2 TRBJ2-7 TRBV30 CAWTAAAGLANEQYF TGTGCCTGGACGGCCGCGGCGGGACTAGCGAACGAGCAGTACTTC
. . TRBJ1-1 TRBV5-1 CASSRTSGGTMNTEAFF TGCGCCAGCAGCCGGACGTCCGGGGGGACTATGAACACTGAAGCTTTCTTT
many . TRBJ2-3 TRBV30 CAWSDNTDTQYF TGTGCCTGGAGTGACAACACAGATACGCAGTATTTT
. TRBD1 TRBJ1-2 TRBV6-1 CASSEAEGTGGGGGYTF TGTGCCAGCAGTGAAGCGGAAGGGACAGGGGGCGGAGGTGGCTACACCTTC
few . TRBJ2-5 TRBV10-2 CASRLAGRGLETQYF TGCGCCAGCAGATTAGCGGGAAGGGGGCTCGAGACCCAGTACTTC